Below are 15 T cell receptor beta chains sequenced from a single sample in a study of T cells in Graves' hyperthyroidism and ophthalmopathy (dated by TCRdb to the late 2010s). The protocol used for the library was multiplex PCR. Instrument used: Illumina HiSeq 2000. The TCR beta CDR3 regions were amplified from RNA transcripts. A first-round RT-PCR of the TCR CDR3 used the HTBI primer set with the Qiagen OneStep RT-PCR kit. Starting from the raw public reads, TCRdb applied fastp trimming at Q25, assembled clones with MiXCR and retained in-frame beta chains. Rows are unified per CDR3 protein, each entry keeping the most common DNA and genes. In this sample the table shows 160,000 or so distinct CDR3 sequences, 8% to 9.5% of which occur a single time. Around 21% of the sample lies in the top ten. Material for sequencing was blood. All receptors derive from a woman between 18 and 30 years old with Graves' hyperthyroidism that later progressed to Graves' ophthalmopathy.

As to this clonotype: A much larger clone differs by one base, so this may be a read error. The rearrangement uses TRBV6-5 and TRBJ2-5; tentative D call: TRBD1 (6 bases). Germline values: CDR1 MNHEY, CDR2 SVGAGI. The CDR3 length is 14 residues. The CDR3 sequence: CASGYLQGRETQYF. DNA of the CDR3: TGTGCCAGCGGTTACTTACAGGGCCGTGAGACCCAGTACTTC.

Many counts were recorded for this clonotype. The chain joins TRBV10-2 to TRBJ2-7; no clear D gene. CDR1 WSHSY and CDR2 SAAADI come from the germline V gene. CDR3 length equals 14 residues. V was trimmed by 4 bases and J by 1 base, leaving 11 bases between them. Here the CDR3 DNA reads TGCGCCAGCAGTGTTGGTAGGGCATCCTACGAGCAGTACTTC. As protein: CASSVGRASYEQYF.

This clonotype was detected many times. This chain connects TRBV27 to TRBJ1-2; D is possibly TRBD1 (5 bases). The V gene lost 4 bases and the J gene lost 5 bases, with 14 bases spanning the gap. The germline V gene has CDR1 MNHEY and CDR2 SMNVEV (reference sequence). The CDR3 is 14 amino acids. Here the CDR3 DNA reads TGTGCCAGCAGTTCGTCTTCAGGGCGGTATGGCTACACCTTC. As protein: CASSSSSGRYGYTF.

This clonotype was detected ten times or more. The junction and the germline gene differ at one end; a read error may be behind it. This chain connects TRBV10-3 to TRBJ1-1; TRBD1 aligns across 10 bases. The CDR3 is 14 amino acids. Germline-derived CDR1 and CDR2 are ENHRY and SYGVKD. CDR3 coding DNA: TGTGCCATCAGCTCGGACAGGGGGAACTCTGAAGCTTTCTTT. Translated: CAISSDRGNSEAFF.

Many counts were recorded for this clonotype. V is TRBV12-3 or TRBV12-4 and J is TRBJ2-5; 7 bases are a match to TRBD1. CDR3 size: 16 residues. After removal of 6 bases from V and 4 bases from J, the junction contained 14 bases not matched to a gene. The CDR3 region has the DNA TGTGCCAGCAGCCTGGACAGGATGGGGGTGGGAGAGACCCAGTACTTC. Protein sequence: CASSLDRMGVGETQYF.

This clonotype showed up many times. The chain recombines TRBV6-1 with TRBJ2-1, with D possibly TRBD1 on 6 matching bases. This CDR3 is 14 amino acids long. Germline loops: CDR1 MNHNS, CDR2 SASEGT. The V gene lost 1 base and the J gene lost 4 bases, with 8 bases spanning the gap. CDR3 in DNA: TGTGCCAGCAGTGAAGAGGACAGTTACAATGAGCAGTTCTTC. This gives the protein CASSEEDSYNEQFF.

This clonotype was seen many times. The chain carries TRBV4-1 and TRBJ2-7, with 13 bases lining up with TRBD2. Germline CDR1 MGHRA, CDR2 YSYEKL. V gave up 0 bases and J gave up 3 bases; unmatched junction bases: 14. The CDR3 runs 20 residues. CDR3 protein: CASSQEDWTSGGRTIYEQYF. The CDR3 DNA reads TGCGCCAGCAGCCAAGAGGATTGGACTAGCGGGGGCCGTACTATCTACGAGCAGTACTTC.

This chain connects TRBV6-4 to TRBJ2-3; the match to TRBD2 covers 8 bases. The CDR3 is made up of 16 amino acids. The junction had 4 bases not matched to a gene; V was cut back by 0 bases and J by 2 bases. CDR1 and CDR2 (germline): MRHNA, SNTAGT. CDR3 in DNA: TGTGCCAGCAGTGACTCCCAGACTAGCGACACAGATACGCAGTATTTT. This encodes CASSDSQTSDTDTQYF.

V gene TRBV12-3 or TRBV12-4 combines with J gene TRBJ2-2; D call uncertain. This CDR3 is built from 14 residues. V lost 5 bases to trimming and J lost 6 bases, with 13 bases between them. CDR3 protein: CASSVRNGAGELFF. The CDR3 nucleotides read TGTGCCAGCAGTGTCCGAAATGGGGCCGGGGAGCTGTTTTTT.

This clonotype was recorded at least ten times. The chain carries TRBV12-3 or TRBV12-4 and TRBJ1-2; a possible D gene is TRBD1 (6 bases). V lost 6 bases to trimming and J lost 8 bases, with 19 bases between them. The CDR3 spans 14 residues. CDR3 nucleotide sequence: TGTGCCAGCAGCAGTCCAGGGGAAAGGTGGGGCTACACCTTC. It yields the protein CASSSPGERWGYTF.

In this sample, this clonotype turned up many times. The rearrangement uses TRBV20-1 and TRBJ2-2; no clear D. CDR3 length equals 11 residues. Germline assignment: CDR1 DFQATT and CDR2 SNEGSKA (reference sequence). The V end was cut by 6 bases, the J end by 3 bases, with 5 bases between. CDR3 region: CSAQHTGELFF. CDR3 DNA sequence: TGCAGTGCCCAGCACACCGGGGAGCTGTTTTTT.

This clonotype has only a few counts. The chain employs TRBV5-1 and TRBJ2-3; D unresolved. Germline V gene data show CDR1 as SGHRS and CDR2 as YFSETQ. The V end lost 0 bases, the J end lost 3 bases, and 8 bases lay between the germline ends. The CDR3 is 14 residues long. CDR3 sequence: CASSLDSATDTQYF. DNA for the CDR3: TGCGCCAGCAGCTTGGACTCTGCTACAGATACGCAGTATTTT.

This clonotype was seen ten or more times. The chain combines TRBV2 with TRBJ1-1; a possible D gene is TRBD1 (6 bases). The CDR3 is made up of 15 amino acids. Germline V lookup: CDR1 SNHLY, CDR2 FYNNEI. The ends were cut back, 3 bases at V and 7 bases at J, with 18 bases in the middle. The CDR3 bases are TGTGCCAGCAGTGATGGGGGGAGGGGGGCGGGTGAAGCTTTCTTT. This encodes CASSDGGRGAGEAFF.

The table lists this clonotype with a few counts. The chain has TRBV12-3 or TRBV12-4 and TRBJ1-5; 8 positions agree with TRBD1. The CDR3 loop spans 12 amino acids. The V and J ends lost 6 bases and 9 bases, in that order; junction bases with no gene match: 4. The CDR3: CASRPGTGPQHF. In nucleotides, the CDR3 is TGTGCCAGCAGACCCGGGACAGGGCCCCAGCATTTT.

This clonotype occurred many times. A read error may account for a junction end that differs from germline. The J gene is TRBJ2-3, the V gene TRBV12-3 or TRBV12-4, with D possibly being TRBD2 (5 bases). There are 14 residues in the CDR3. The CDR3 DNA follows: TGTGCCGGCAGTTTAGATGATGAGGGCGAGACGCAGTATTTT. This gives the protein CAGSLDDEGETQYF.